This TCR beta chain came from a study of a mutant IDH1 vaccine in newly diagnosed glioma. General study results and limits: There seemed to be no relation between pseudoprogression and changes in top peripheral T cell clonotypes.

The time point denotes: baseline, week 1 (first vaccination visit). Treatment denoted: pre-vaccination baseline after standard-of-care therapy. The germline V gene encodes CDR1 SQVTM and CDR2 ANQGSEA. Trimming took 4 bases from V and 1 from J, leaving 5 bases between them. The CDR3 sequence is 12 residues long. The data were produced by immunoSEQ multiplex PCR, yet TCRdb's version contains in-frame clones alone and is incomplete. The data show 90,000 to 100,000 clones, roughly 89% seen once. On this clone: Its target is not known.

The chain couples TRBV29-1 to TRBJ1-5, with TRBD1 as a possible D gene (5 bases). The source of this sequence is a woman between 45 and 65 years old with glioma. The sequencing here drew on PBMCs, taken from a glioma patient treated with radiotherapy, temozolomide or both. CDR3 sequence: CSVGTSNQPQHF. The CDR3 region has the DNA TGCAGCGTTGGGACAAGCAATCAGCCCCAGCATTTT.